This record covers a single T cell receptor beta chain. Antigen specificity is unknown. V was clipped by 6 bases and J by 1 base, with 11 bases between them. Germline values: CDR1 LGHNA, CDR2 YSLEER. CDR3 length equals 14 residues. The data originate from a study of Ad26.COV2.S vaccination and SARS-CoV-2 variants. General study findings and limits: After vaccination, substantial breadth of spike-specific CD8+ and CD4+ responses was reported. Analyses of TCR breadth and depth may have underestimated total T cell responses.

The protocol was immunoSEQ multiplex PCR, while the TCRdb copy is restricted to in-frame clones and leaves out a portion. Among hundreds of thousands of clones listed, roughly nine tenths were seen once. Treatment reported: roughly 19 received Ad26.COV2.S at low or high dose, single or two shots; roughly 5 received placebo; per-sample allocation not given. The investigators took samples on day 63 after the first vaccine or placebo injection. Based in Boston, the donor was an adult of 18-55 years. J is TRBJ2-3 and V is TRBV4-3; D gene unclear. This sequence originates from a person aged 18-65 years who received the Ad26.COV2.S COVID-19 vaccine or a placebo. The sequencing used peripheral blood, collected in a trial of Ad26.COV2.S vaccine versus placebo. The CDR3 coding sequence is TGCGCCAGCAGGGCGTCTCAGGGCACAGATACGCAGTATTTT. It yields the protein CASRASQGTDTQYF.